This T cell receptor (beta chain) is drawn from a study of graft-versus-host responses after intestinal transplantation. For the study at large: Multivisceral, liver-intestinal, or isolated intestinal transplants were given to recipients.

General observations from the study: GvH clonotypes were identified within recipient marrow, with a subset emerging first in ileum or blood. Maximum circulating GvH clone levels tracked with early post-transplant HvG decreases. Clonal ratios of graft-versus-host to host-versus-graft in allografts were high for patients exhibiting graft-donor T cell macrochimerism.

Of note for this clone: Its matching antigen is unknown.

Here immunoSEQ multiplex PCR was the method, and the copy in TCRdb shows in-frame clones only, minus some. The sample lists approximately 97,000 clones, about nine tenths occurring once. The germline V gene encodes CDR1 SEHNR and CDR2 FQNEAQ (reference sequence). Trimming stripped 3 bases from V and 3 bases from J, with 9 bases between. The CDR3 is 14 amino acids. This specimen consisted of unstimulated CD4+ T cells sorted from spleen or lymph node cells, obtained before transplant. The origin of this receptor is a human donor who was the organ donor for an intestinal transplant. The chain links TRBV7-9 to TRBJ1-5, with no clear D. CDR3 in DNA: TGTGCCAGCAGCTTTGCGGGGAACAATCAGCCCCAGCATTTT. It translates to CASSFAGNNQPQHF.